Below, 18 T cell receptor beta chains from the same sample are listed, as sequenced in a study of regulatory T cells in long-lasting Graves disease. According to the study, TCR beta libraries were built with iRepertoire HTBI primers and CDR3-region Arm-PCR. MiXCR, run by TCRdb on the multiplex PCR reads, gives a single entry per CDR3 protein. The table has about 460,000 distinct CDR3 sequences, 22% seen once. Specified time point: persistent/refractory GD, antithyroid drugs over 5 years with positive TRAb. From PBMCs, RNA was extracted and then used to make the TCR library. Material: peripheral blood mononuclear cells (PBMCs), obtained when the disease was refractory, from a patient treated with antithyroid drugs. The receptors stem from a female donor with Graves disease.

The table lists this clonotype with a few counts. Here the CDR3 reads CASRPTGGYGELFF. CDR3 coding DNA: TGTGCCAGCAGGCCTACAGGGGGCTACGGGGAGCTGTTTTTT. This chain connects TRBV9 to TRBJ2-2; TRBD1 aligns across 9 bases. The J segment lost 7 bases and the V segment lost 5 bases, leaving 6 bases of the junction unmatched. The germline CDR1 and CDR2 sequences are SGDLS and YYNGEE. CDR3 length equals 14 residues. Supplemented by reference TRBV9 and TRBJ2-2, the full variable domain reads DSGVTQTPKHLITATGQRVTLRCSPRSGDLSVYWYQQSLDQGLQFLIQYYNGEERAKGNILERFSAQQFPDLHSELNLSSLELGDSALYFCASRPTGGYGELFFGEGSRLTVL.

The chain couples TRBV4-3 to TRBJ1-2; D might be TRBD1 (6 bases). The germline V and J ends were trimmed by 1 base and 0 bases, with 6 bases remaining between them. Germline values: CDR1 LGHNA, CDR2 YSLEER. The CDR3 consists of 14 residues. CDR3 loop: CASSQAGANYGYTF. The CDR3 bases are TGCGCCAGCAGCCAAGCAGGGGCTAACTATGGCTACACCTTC.

The CDR3 loop is CASSRHREDTEAFF. The DNA for the CDR3 is TGTGCCAGCAGCCGTCATCGGGAGGATACTGAAGCTTTCTTT. V and J are TRBV3-1 and TRBJ1-1; D is unresolved. Germline V gives CDR1 LGHDT, CDR2 YNNKEL (reference sequence). V was cut by 4 bases and J by 5 bases, with 14 bases left in between. This CDR3 region has 14 residues.

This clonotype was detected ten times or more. CDR3 nucleotide sequence: TGTGCCAGTTACCGGACAGTTTTCGAGTACGAGCAGTACTTC. It codes for CASYRTVFEYEQYF. The genes are TRBV2 and TRBJ2-7; TRBD1 might be the D (6 bases). The CDR3 covers 14 residues. Germline V gives CDR1 SNHLY, CDR2 FYNNEI. The ends were cut back, 9 bases at V and 4 bases at J, with 19 bases in the middle. Supplemented by reference TRBV2 and TRBJ2-7, the full variable domain reads EPEVTQTPSHQVTQMGQEVILRCVPISNHLYFYWYRQILGQKVEFLVSFYNNEISEKSEIFDDQFSVERPDGSNFTLKIRSTKLEDSAMYFCASYRTVFEYEQYFGPGTRLTVT.

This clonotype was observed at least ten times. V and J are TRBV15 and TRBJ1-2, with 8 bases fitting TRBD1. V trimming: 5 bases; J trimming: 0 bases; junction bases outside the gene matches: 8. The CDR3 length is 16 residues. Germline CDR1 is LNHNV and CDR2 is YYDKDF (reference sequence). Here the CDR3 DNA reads TGTGCCACCAGCGGACGGGACAGGCAAGCTAACTATGGCTACACCTTC. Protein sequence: CATSGRDRQANYGYTF.

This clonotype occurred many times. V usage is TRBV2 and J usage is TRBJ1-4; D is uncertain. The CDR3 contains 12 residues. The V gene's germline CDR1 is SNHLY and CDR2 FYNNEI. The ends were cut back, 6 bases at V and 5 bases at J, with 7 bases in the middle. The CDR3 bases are TGTGCCAGCAGGACATGGAATGAAAAACTGTTTTTT. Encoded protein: CASRTWNEKLFF.

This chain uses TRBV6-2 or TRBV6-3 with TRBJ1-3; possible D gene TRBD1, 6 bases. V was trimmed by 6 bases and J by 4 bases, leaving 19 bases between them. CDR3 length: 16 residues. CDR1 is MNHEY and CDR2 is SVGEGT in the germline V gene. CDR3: CASSLGGAAVGNTIYF. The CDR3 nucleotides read TGTGCCAGCAGCCTAGGGGGGGCGGCTGTCGGAAACACCATATATTTT.

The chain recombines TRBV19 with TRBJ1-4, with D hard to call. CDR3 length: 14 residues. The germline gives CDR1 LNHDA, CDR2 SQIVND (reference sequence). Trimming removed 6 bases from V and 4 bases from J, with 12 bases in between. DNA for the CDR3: TGTGCCAGTAGGGAATGGCCCTATAATGAAAAACTGTTTTTT. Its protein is CASREWPYNEKLFF.

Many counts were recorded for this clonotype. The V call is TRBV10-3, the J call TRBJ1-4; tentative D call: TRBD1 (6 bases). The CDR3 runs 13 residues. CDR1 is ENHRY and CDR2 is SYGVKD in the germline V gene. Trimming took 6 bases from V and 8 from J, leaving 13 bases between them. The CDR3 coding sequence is TGTGCCATCAGGGGACAACAGTCCGAAAAACTGTTTTTT. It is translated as CAIRGQQSEKLFF.

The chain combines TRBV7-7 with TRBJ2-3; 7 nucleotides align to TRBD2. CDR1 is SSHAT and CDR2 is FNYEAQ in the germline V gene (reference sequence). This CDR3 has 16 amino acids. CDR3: CVLGELAHSSTDTQYF. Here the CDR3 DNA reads TGTGTACTGGGGGAACTAGCGCACTCTAGCACAGATACGCAGTATTTT.

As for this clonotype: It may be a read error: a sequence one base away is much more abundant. Here the CDR3 reads CASSADGVGEKLFF. CDR3 nucleotides: TGTGCCAGCAGCGCTGACGGGGTAGGCGAAAAACTGTTTTTT. V gene TRBV7-2 combines with J gene TRBJ1-4, with D unresolved. Germline CDR1 reads SGHTA; CDR2 reads FQGNSA. V lost 5 bases to trimming and J lost 8 bases, with 15 bases between them. The CDR3 covers 14 residues.

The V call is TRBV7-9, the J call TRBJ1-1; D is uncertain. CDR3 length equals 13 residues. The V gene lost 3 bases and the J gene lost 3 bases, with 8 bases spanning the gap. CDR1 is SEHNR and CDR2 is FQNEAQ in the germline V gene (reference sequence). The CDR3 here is CASSLEAYTEAFF. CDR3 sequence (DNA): TGTGCCAGCAGCTTGGAGGCGTACACTGAAGCTTTCTTT.

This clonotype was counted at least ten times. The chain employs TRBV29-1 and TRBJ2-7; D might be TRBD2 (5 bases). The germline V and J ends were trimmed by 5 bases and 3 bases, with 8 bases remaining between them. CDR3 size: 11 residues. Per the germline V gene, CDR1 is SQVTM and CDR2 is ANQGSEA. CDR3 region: CSVSRDYEQYF. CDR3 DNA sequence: TGCAGCGTTTCCCGGGACTACGAGCAGTACTTC.

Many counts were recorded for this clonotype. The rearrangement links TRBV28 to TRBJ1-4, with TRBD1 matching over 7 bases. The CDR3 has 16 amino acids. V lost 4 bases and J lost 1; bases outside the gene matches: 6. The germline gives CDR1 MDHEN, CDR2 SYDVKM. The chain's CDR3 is CASSSNRGRTNEKLFF. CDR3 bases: TGTGCCAGCAGTTCGAACAGGGGACGAACTAATGAAAAACTGTTTTTT.

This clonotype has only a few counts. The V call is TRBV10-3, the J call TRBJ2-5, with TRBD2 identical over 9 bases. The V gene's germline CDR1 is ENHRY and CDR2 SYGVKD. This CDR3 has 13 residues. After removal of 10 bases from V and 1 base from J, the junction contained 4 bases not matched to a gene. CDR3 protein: CATLREGQETQYF. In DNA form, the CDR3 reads TGTGCCACCCTGCGGGAGGGCCAAGAGACCCAGTACTTC.

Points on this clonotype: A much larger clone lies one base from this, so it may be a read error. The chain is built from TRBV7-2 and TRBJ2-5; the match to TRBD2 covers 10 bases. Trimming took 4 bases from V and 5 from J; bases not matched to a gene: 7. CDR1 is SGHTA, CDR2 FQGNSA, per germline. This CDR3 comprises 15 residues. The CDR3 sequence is CTSSSASGSLETQYF. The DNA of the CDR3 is TGTACCAGCAGCTCGGCTAGCGGGAGTTTGGAGACCCAGTACTTC. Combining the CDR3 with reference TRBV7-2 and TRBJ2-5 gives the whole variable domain GAGVSQSPSNKVTEKGKDVELRCDPISGHTALYWYRQSLGQGLEFLIYFQGNSAPDKSGLPSDRFSAERTGGSVSTLTIQRTQQEDSAVYLCTSSSASGSLETQYFGPGTRLLVL.

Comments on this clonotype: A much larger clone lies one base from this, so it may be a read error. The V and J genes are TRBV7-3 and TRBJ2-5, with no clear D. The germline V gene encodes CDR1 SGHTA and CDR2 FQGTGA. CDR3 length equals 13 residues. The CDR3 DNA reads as TGTACCAGCAGCTCTGGGTGGGGAGAGACCCAGTACTTC. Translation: CTSSSGWGETQYF.

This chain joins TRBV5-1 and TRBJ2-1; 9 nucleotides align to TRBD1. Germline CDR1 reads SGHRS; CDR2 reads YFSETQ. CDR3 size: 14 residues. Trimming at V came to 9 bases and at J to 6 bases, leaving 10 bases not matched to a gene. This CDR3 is CATAQGAEGNEQFF. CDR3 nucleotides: TGCGCCACTGCACAGGGGGCTGAAGGCAATGAGCAGTTCTTC. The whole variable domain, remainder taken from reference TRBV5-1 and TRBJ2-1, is KAGVTQTPRYLIKTRGQQVTLSCSPISGHRSVSWYQQTPGQGLQFLFEYFSETQRNKGNFPGRFSGRQFSNSRSEMNVSTLELGDSALYLCATAQGAEGNEQFFGPGTRLTVL.